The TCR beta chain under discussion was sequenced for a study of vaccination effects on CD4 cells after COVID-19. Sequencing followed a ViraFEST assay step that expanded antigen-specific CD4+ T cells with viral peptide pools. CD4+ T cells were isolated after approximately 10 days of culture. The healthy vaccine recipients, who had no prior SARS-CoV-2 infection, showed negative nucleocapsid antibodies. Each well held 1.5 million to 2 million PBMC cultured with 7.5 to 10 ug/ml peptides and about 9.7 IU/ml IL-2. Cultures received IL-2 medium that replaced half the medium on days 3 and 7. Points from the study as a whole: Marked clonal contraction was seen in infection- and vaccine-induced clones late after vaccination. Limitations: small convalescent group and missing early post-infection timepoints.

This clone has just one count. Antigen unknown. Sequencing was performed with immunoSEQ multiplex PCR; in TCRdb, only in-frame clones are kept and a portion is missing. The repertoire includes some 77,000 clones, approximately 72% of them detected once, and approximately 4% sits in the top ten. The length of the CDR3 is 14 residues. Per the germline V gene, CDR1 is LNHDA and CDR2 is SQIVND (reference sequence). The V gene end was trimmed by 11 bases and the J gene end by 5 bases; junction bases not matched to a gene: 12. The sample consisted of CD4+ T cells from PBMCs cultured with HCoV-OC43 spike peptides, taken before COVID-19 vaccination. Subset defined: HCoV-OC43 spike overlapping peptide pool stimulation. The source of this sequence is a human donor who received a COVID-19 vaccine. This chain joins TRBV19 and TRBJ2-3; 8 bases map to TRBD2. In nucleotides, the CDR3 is TGTGCCTCAAGGGCCGGGGGGGGAAGAGATACGCAGTATTTT. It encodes CASRAGGGRDTQYF.